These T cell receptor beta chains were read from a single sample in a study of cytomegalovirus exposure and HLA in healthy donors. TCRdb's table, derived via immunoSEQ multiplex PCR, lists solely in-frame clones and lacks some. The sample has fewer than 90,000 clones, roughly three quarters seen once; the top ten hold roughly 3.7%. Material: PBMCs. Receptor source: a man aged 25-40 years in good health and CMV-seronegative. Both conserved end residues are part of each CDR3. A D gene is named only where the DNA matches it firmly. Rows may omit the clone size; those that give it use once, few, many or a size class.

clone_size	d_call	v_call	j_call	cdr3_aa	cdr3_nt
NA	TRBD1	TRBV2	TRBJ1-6	CASSEDRVNSPLHF	TGTGCCAGCAGTGAGGACAGGGTGAATTCACCCCTCCACTTT
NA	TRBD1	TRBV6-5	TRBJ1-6	CASSSGTGSSPLHF	TGTGCCAGCAGTTCCGGGACAGGGTCCTCACCCCTCCACTTT
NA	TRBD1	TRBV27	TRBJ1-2	CASSLSGGQGIGGYTF	TGTGCCAGCAGTTTAAGTGGGGGACAGGGAATTGGTGGCTACACCTTC
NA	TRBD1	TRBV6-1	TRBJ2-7	CASSRPDRLSYEQYF	TGTGCCAGCAGCCGCCCGGACAGGTTATCCTACGAGCAGTACTTC
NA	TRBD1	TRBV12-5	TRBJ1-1	CASGLNLGQGHTEAFF	TGTGCTAGTGGTTTGAATTTGGGACAGGGGCACACTGAAGCTTTCTTT
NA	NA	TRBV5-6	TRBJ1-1	CASSWQDRNTEAFF	TGTGCCAGCAGCTGGCAGGACAGGAACACTGAAGCTTTCTTT
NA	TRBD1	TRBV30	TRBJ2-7	CAWMWGTGAYEQYF	TGTGCCTGGATGTGGGGGACAGGGGCCTACGAGCAGTACTTC
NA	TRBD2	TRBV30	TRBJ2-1	CACTLLAGGSYNEQFF	TGTGCCTGCACCCTTCTAGCGGGGGGGTCCTACAATGAGCAGTTCTTC
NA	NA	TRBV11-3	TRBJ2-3	CASSSGTSGTDTQYF	TGTGCCAGCAGCTCAGGAACTTCGGGCACAGATACGCAGTATTTT
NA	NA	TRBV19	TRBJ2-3	CASSIDRDTDTQYF	TGTGCCAGTAGTATAGACCGGGACACAGATACGCAGTATTTT
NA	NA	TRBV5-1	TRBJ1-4	CASSLMGETNEKLFF	TGCGCCAGCAGCTTGATGGGAGAAACTAATGAAAAACTGTTTTTT
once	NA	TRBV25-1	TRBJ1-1	CASSVMTGSRAEAFF	TGTGCCAGCAGTGTAATGACGGGGTCGAGGGCTGAAGCTTTCTTT
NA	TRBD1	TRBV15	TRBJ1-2	CATSRERGQSYDYTF	TGTGCCACCAGCAGAGAAAGGGGACAGTCTTATGACTACACCTTC
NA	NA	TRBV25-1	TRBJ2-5	CASSEQGQQETQYF	TGTGCCAGCAGTGAGCAAGGACAGCAAGAGACCCAGTACTTC
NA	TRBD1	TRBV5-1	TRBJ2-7	CASSFNSGQPTYEQYF	TGCGCCAGCAGCTTCAACTCGGGACAGCCGACCTACGAGCAGTACTTC
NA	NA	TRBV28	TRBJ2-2	CASMRGNTGELFF	TGTGCCAGCATGAGGGGGAATACCGGGGAGCTGTTTTTT
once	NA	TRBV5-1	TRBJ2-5	CASSLGVGAEEQYF	TGCGCCAGCAGCTTGGGGGTGGGGGCTGAGGAGCAGTACTTC
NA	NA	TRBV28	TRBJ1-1	CASREGSMGTEAFF	TGTGCCAGCAGGGAGGGGAGTATGGGCACTGAAGCTTTCTTT
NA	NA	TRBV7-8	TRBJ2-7	CASSGTYEQYF	TGTGCCAGCAGCGGCACCTACGAGCAGTACTTC
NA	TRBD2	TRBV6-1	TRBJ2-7	CASSEYSGGARNEQYF	TGTGCCAGCAGTGAATATAGCGGGGGGGCTAGGAACGAGCAGTACTTC
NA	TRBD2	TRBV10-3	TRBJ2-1	CAISDGVAGGPLNEQFF	TGTGCCATCAGTGATGGAGTAGCGGGAGGGCCTTTGAATGAGCAGTTCTTC
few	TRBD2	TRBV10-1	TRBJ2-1	CASSKTSGPYNEQFF	TGCGCCAGCAGTAAGACTAGCGGTCCCTACAATGAGCAGTTCTTC
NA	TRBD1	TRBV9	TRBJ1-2	CASSGGGRSFYGYTF	TGTGCCAGCAGCGGAGGGGGCCGCAGCTTCTATGGCTACACCTTC
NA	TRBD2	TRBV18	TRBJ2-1	CASSPRSAAGVTYNEQFF	TGTGCCAGCTCACCAAGATCGGCGGCGGGAGTCACCTACAATGAGCAGTTCTTC
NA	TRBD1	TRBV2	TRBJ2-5	CASSSSTGGAYQETQYF	TGTGCCAGCAGTTCATCGACAGGGGGTGCGTACCAAGAGACCCAGTACTTC
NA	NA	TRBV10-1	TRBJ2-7	CASSPTGSSYEQYF	TGCGCCAGCAGTCCTACAGGGAGCTCCTACGAGCAGTACTTC
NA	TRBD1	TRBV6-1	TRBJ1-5	CASSEEGTGRWPQHF	TGTGCCAGCAGTGAAGAGGGGACAGGGCGATGGCCCCAGCATTTT
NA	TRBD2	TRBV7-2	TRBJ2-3	CASSSWGGADTQYF	TGTGCCAGCAGCTCCTGGGGGGGAGCAGATACGCAGTATTTT
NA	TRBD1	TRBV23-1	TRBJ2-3	CASTLLIPTGERTTRWTQYF	TGCGCCAGCACGCTCCTTATCCCTACAGGGGAGAGGACAACGCGATGGACGCAGTATTTT
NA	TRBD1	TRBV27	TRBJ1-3	CASSLLGDRISGNTIYF	TGTGCCAGCAGTTTATTGGGGGACAGGATCTCTGGAAACACCATATATTTT
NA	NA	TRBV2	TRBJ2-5	CASSGELAKETQYF	TGTGCCAGCAGTGGCGAGCTAGCGAAAGAGACCCAGTACTTC
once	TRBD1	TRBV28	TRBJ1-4	CASSPTTGGSEKLFF	TGTGCCAGCAGTCCCACGACAGGGGGGAGTGAAAAACTGTTTTTT
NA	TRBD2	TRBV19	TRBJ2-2	CASSLARGANTGELFF	TGTGCCAGTAGTCTGGCGCGGGGGGCGAACACCGGGGAGCTGTTTTTT
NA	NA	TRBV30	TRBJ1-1	CAWKGFGTEAFF	TGTGCCTGGAAGGGGTTCGGCACTGAAGCTTTCTTT
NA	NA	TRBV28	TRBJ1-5	CASSLLAGGANQGNQPQHF	TGTGCCAGCAGTTTATTGGCAGGTGGGGCAAATCAGGGCAATCAGCCCCAGCATTTT
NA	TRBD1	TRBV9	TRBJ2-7	CASSDSLGQGPYEQYF	TGTGCCAGCAGCGACTCCCTCGGACAGGGACCCTACGAGCAGTACTTC
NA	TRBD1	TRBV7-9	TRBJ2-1	CASSLEQGGYNEQFF	TGTGCCAGCAGCTTAGAACAGGGGGGCTACAATGAGCAGTTCTTC
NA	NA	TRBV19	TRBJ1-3	CASSTRRGSSGNTIYF	TGTGCCAGTAGTACCCGCCGAGGGTCCTCTGGAAACACCATATATTTT
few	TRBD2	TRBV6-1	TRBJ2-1	CATLDRGLAGNEQFF	TGTGCCACTTTGGACCGGGGACTAGCGGGCAATGAGCAGTTCTTC
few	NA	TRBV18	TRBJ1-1	CASSPGGTNTEAFF	TGTGCCAGCTCACCGGGGGGAACCAACACTGAAGCTTTCTTT
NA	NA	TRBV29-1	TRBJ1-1	CSAGPGDTEAFF	TGCAGCGCCGGACCGGGGGACACTGAAGCTTTCTTT
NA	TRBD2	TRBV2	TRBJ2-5	CASSDPQRGDKRETQYF	TGTGCCAGCAGCGACCCCCAGCGGGGGGATAAGAGGGAGACCCAGTACTTC
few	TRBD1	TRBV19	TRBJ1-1	CASSIDLRGQFEAFF	TGTGCCAGTAGTATAGATCTGAGGGGACAGTTTGAAGCTTTCTTT
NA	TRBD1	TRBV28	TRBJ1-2	CASRPGGGGYTF	TGTGCCAGCAGGCCAGGGGGAGGTGGCTACACCTTC
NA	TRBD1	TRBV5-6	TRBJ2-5	CASSPTGQETQYF	TGTGCCAGCAGCCCGACAGGGCAAGAGACCCAGTACTTC
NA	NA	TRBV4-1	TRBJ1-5	CASSQEAVNQPQHF	TGCGCCAGCAGCCAAGAGGCAGTTAATCAGCCCCAGCATTTT
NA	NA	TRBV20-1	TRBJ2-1	CSALSHNEQFF	TGCAGTGCTCTGAGCCACAATGAGCAGTTCTTC
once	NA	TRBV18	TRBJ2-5	CASSPGPQETQYF	TGTGCCAGCTCACCAGGGCCCCAAGAGACCCAGTACTTC
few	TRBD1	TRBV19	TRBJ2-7	CASSDRVEQYF	TGTGCCAGTAGTGACAGGGTCGAGCAGTACTTC
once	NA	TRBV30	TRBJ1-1	CAQTWTRTNTEAFF	TGTGCCCAAACTTGGACACGAACGAACACTGAAGCTTTCTTT
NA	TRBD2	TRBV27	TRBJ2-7	CASSPRLAGGPEQYF	TGTGCCAGCAGTCCAAGACTAGCGGGGGGTCCCGAGCAGTACTTC
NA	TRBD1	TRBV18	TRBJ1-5	CASSPQGQRNNQPQHF	TGTGCCAGCTCACCACAGGGACAGAGGAACAATCAGCCCCAGCATTTT
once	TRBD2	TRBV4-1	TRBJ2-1	CASSQEGTRLGEQFF	TGCGCCAGCAGCCAAGAGGGGACTAGACTCGGTGAGCAGTTCTTC